This record looks at one T cell receptor (beta chain) sequence and its context. The clone's antigen remains unknown. There are no base qualities to consult, and no much larger clone falls within one base. This record comes from a study of CD8 T cells in Susac syndrome (dated by TCRdb to between 2017 and 2020). Background on the whole study: Among the sequenced Susac syndrome patients, six had clinically active disease and eight or nine were in clinical remission. At blood withdrawal, Susac syndrome patients were therapy-naive, treated with corticosteroids (with IVIg additionally given to some), or treated with IVIg alone. Whether CD8+ T cell activation and differentiation in Susac syndrome was antigen driven was tested using repertoire sequencing. Overall results and qualifications from the work: The CD4+ T cell repertoire of patients with Susac syndrome showed no detectable clonal expansion. The study acknowledged that relatively few individuals were included in the TCR sequencing and HLA analysis.

Peripheral blood CD8+ and CD4+ T cells from healthy donors, Susac syndrome patients and multiple sclerosis patients were profiled by high-throughput TCR beta sequencing. The Susac syndrome patients fulfilled recently defined diagnostic criteria for either definite or probable disease. CD8+ TEMRA cells were enriched by FACS, while bulk CD8+ and CD4+ T cells were purified by magnetic negative isolation. Blood was collected in EDTA tubes and processed within 24 hours, with PBMCs isolated through density gradient centrifugation. PBMCs intended for TCR sequencing were frozen in liquid nitrogen and were later thawed in a 37 degrees C water bath. The sorted or isolated CD4+, CD8+ and CD8+ TEMRA cells had a purity of 90% or higher. RNA was extracted with the RNeasy kit and about 0.5 to 1 ug was reverse transcribed using random hexamers. TCR beta CDR3 regions were amplified with the immunoSEQ multiplex PCR assay covering 54 Vbeta and 13 Jbeta segments. PCR amplification bias was corrected using a synthetic template baseline for primer optimization and computational correction. The original pipeline was this. Only productive sequences were kept, with reads annotated to V, D and J genes according to IMGT and analyzed in immunoSEQ Analyzer. Clonality was calculated as one minus the Shannon entropy normalized by log2 of the number of productive unique sequences. For each patient and control, public and private clones were evaluated within the 100 most prevalent clones. A clone was defined as Susac-specific if it was absent from the healthy and MS cohorts, from 1052 published viral clones and from other ImmuneACCESS disease sequences. The public reads were reprocessed in TCRdb via fastp at Q25 and MiXCR, keeping in-frame beta chains. Each CDR3 protein gets just one entry, which takes the most common genes and DNA from the rows behind it. The V and J calls, along with clone size, are taken from TCRdb and not from the paper's own processing. For this sample the table gives 150,000 to 200,000 distinct CDR3 sequences, of which roughly nine tenths were detected only once. The ten largest make up around 0.079% of the sample.

Sample: CD4+ T cells from PBMCs. This TCR derives from a human donor with Susac syndrome.

The CDR3 corresponds to CASRKGFDTEAFF. The DNA sequence is given as TGTGCCAGCAGGAAGGGATTTGACACTGAAGCTTTCTTT. The chain is encoded by TRBV12-3 or TRBV12-4 joined to TRBJ1-1; the D segment cannot be called with confidence. V loses 6 bases of germline sequence and J loses 3 bases, and the interval between the two ends is 11 bases. The CDR3 contains 13 residues, cysteine and phenylalanine counted. The CDR3 DNA has 39 bases and is translated from base 1.